The clone carrying this TCR beta chain was seen a few times. This entry comes from a study of identifying expanded T cells in peripheral blood. The CDR3 contains 17 residues. V was clipped by 0 bases and J by 6 bases, with 18 bases between them. CDR1 SGHVS and CDR2 FQNEAQ come from the germline V gene. Assay: immunoSEQ multiplex PCR; the TCRdb copy retains only in-frame clones and omits some. Of around 60,000 clones in the sample, about 85% were seen once. The sequencing input was blood. This TCR came from a person between 18 and 70 years old in good health. The chain joins TRBV7-8 to TRBJ2-1; unclear D gene. CDR3 amino acids: CASSLAGQGPTGNEQFF. CDR3 nucleotides: TGTGCCAGCAGCTTAGCGGGCCAAGGCCCAACGGGCAATGAGCAGTTCTTC.